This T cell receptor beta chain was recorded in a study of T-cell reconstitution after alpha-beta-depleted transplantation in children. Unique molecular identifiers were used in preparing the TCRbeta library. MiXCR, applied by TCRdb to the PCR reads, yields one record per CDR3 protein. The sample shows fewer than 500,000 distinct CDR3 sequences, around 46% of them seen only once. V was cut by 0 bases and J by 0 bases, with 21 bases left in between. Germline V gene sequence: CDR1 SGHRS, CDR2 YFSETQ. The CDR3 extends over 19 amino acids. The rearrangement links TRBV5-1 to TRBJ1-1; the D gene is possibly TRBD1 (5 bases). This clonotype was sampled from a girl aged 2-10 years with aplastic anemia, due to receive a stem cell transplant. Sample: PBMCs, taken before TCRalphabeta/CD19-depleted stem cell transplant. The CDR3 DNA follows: TGCGCCAGCAGCTTGGAGATTGGACGGAGGGGACGCATGAACACTGAAGCTTTCTTT. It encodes CASSLEIGRRGRMNTEAFF.